The 23 T cell receptor beta chains below all came from one sample that was sequenced in a study of T cell responses to AZD1222 COVID-19 vaccine. The repertoire was sequenced with immunoSEQ multiplex PCR; TCRdb's copy has only in-frame clones and lacks some. The table has tens of thousands of clones, approximately 88% seen once. This sample comprised peripheral blood, obtained on day 0 of MenACWY control vaccination. All receptors come from an adult in good health.

The chain employs TRBV25-1 and TRBJ1-1; weak D call: TRBD1 (5 bases). The CDR3 has 10 residues. CDR1 is MGHDK, CDR2 SYGVNS, per germline. V was shortened by 8 bases and J by 8 bases, with 9 bases between the two germline ends. In nucleotides, the CDR3 is TGTGCCAGCCAGGGCCCCGAAGCTTTCTTT. This encodes CASQGPEAFF.

The chain has TRBV28 and TRBJ1-3; the D gene is possibly TRBD1 (5 bases). V was shortened by 5 bases and J by 0 bases, with 11 bases between the two germline ends. The CDR3 is 15 residues long. Germline V gene sequence: CDR1 MDHEN, CDR2 SYDVKM. CDR3 bases: TGTGCCAGCAGTCGGACACCGTTCTCTGGAAACACCATATATTTT. Protein sequence: CASSRTPFSGNTIYF.

The chain carries TRBV29-1 and TRBJ1-4; maybe TRBD1 (6 bases). Germline assignment: CDR1 SQVTM and CDR2 ANQGSEA. Trimming removed 7 bases at V and 7 bases at J, with 16 bases between. This CDR3 region has 13 residues. CDR3 region: CSAQQGEGEKLFF. The CDR3 nucleotides are TGCAGCGCTCAACAGGGTGAGGGTGAAAAACTGTTTTTT.

This clone appeared once. The chain recombines TRBV9 with TRBJ1-1; D is uncertain. V lost 4 bases and J 3 bases, leaving 13 bases between the germline ends. Looked up from germline, CDR1 is SGDLS and CDR2 is YYNGEE. The CDR3 has 14 amino acids. The CDR3 DNA reads as TGTGCCAGCAGCCCACGGACTTTTGACACTGAAGCTTTCTTT. Protein: CASSPRTFDTEAFF. The full variable domain, rest sourced from reference TRBV9 and TRBJ1-1, is DSGVTQTPKHLITATGQRVTLRCSPRSGDLSVYWYQQSLDQGLQFLIQYYNGEERAKGNILERFSAQQFPDLHSELNLSSLELGDSALYFCASSPRTFDTEAFFGQGTRLTVV.

V is TRBV19 and J is TRBJ2-1; 7 bases agree with TRBD2. Germline V gene lookup returns CDR1 LNHDA and CDR2 SQIVND (reference sequence). The ends lost 3 bases at V and 7 bases at J; junction bases unmatched: 9. This CDR3 contains 15 residues. Written as DNA, the CDR3 is TGTGCCAGTAGTATCATCGCGGGAGCAAATAATGAGCAGTTCTTC. Encoded protein: CASSIIAGANNEQFF.

This clone is a singleton in its sample. The chain joins TRBV28 to TRBJ2-7; D remains ambiguous. The CDR3 length is 11 residues. The V gene lost 5 bases and the J gene lost 2 bases, with 4 bases spanning the gap. Germline V lookup: CDR1 MDHEN, CDR2 SYDVKM. Here the CDR3 DNA reads TGTGCCAGCAGTCCCGCCTACGAGCAGTACTTC. This gives the protein CASSPAYEQYF.

Here the CDR3 DNA reads TGTGCCACCAGCAACTCTTTGTCCGGACAGAGCTACAATGAGCAGTTCTTC. Protein: CATSNSLSGQSYNEQFF. The V and J genes are TRBV15 and TRBJ2-1; weak D call: TRBD1 (6 bases). Per the germline V gene, CDR1 is LNHNV and CDR2 is YYDKDF (reference sequence). Trimming removed 4 bases from V and 3 bases from J, with 19 bases in between. The CDR3 contains 17 residues.

This clone was seen a few times. J is TRBJ1-1 and V is TRBV28, with a tentative D call TRBD1 (5 bases). Deletions cut 5 bases from V and 0 bases from J, with 16 bases between. CDR1 MDHEN and CDR2 SYDVKM come from the germline V gene. The CDR3 runs to 16 residues. CDR3 sequence reads: CASSRTKTDLNTEAFF. For the CDR3, the DNA is TGTGCCAGCAGTAGAACCAAGACAGACTTGAACACTGAAGCTTTCTTT. The full variable domain, its missing parts supplied by reference TRBV28 and TRBJ1-1, is DVKVTQSSRYLVKRTGEKVFLECVQDMDHENMFWYRQDPGLGLRLIYFSYDVKMKEKGDIPEGYSVSREKKERFSLILESASTNQTSMYLCASSRTKTDLNTEAFFGQGTRLTVV.

The V and J genes are TRBV19 and TRBJ1-1; D perhaps matches TRBD1 (6 bases). This CDR3 has 11 residues. The V end lost 9 bases, the J end lost 11 bases, and 16 bases lay between the germline ends. CDR1 is LNHDA, CDR2 SQIVND, per germline (reference sequence). CDR3 sequence reads: CASSAGGNAFF. Written as DNA, the CDR3 is TGTGCCAGCAGTGCGGGGGGCAATGCTTTCTTT. Full variable domain (rest looked up from reference TRBV19 and TRBJ1-1): DGGITQSPKYLFRKEGQNVTLSCEQNLNHDAMYWYRQDPGQGLRLIYYSQIVNDFQKGDIAEGYSVSREKKESFPLTVTSAQKNPTAFYLCASSAGGNAFFGQGTRLTVV.

The V gene is TRBV28, the J gene TRBJ1-2; 9 bases line up with TRBD1. CDR1 MDHEN and CDR2 SYDVKM come from the germline V gene. CDR3 size: 15 residues. V was pared by 4 bases and J by 3 bases, with 6 bases of the junction left unmatched. CDR3 coding DNA: TGTGCCAGCAGTTCCCCTCGGACAGGGGACTATGGCTACACCTTC. This translates into CASSSPRTGDYGYTF.

The chain employs TRBV12-3 or TRBV12-4 and TRBJ1-5, with D possibly matching TRBD1 (5 bases). The CDR3 is made up of 13 amino acids. V gave up 0 bases and J gave up 7 bases, with 7 bases separating them. The CDR3: CASSLATDQPQHF. The CDR3 region has the DNA TGTGCCAGCAGTTTAGCGACAGACCAGCCCCAGCATTTT.

The chain joins TRBV2 to TRBJ2-6; the D is unclear. Per the germline V gene, CDR1 is SNHLY and CDR2 is FYNNEI. Trimming removed 6 bases from V and 0 bases from J, with 6 bases in between. This CDR3 is built from 14 residues. CDR3 bases: TGTGCCAGCAGGGGCATCTCTGGGGCCAACGTCCTGACTTTC. Translated: CASRGISGANVLTF.

The chain is built from TRBV27 and TRBJ2-2, with TRBD1 matching 7 bases. Per the germline V gene, CDR1 is MNHEY and CDR2 is SMNVEV (reference sequence). The CDR3 extends over 15 amino acids. J gave up 7 bases and V 0 bases, and 5 bases lay outside the gene matches. DNA of the CDR3: TGTGCCAGCAGTTTATCACGGGACAGTTTCGGGGAGCTGTTTTTT. The encoded protein is CASSLSRDSFGELFF.

The chain combines TRBV7-2 with TRBJ2-7, with TRBD2 matching 8 bases. Germline assignment: CDR1 SGHTA and CDR2 FQGNSA. The CDR3 is made up of 12 amino acids. J gave up 6 bases and V 6 bases, and 4 bases lay outside the gene matches. DNA for the CDR3: TGTGCCAGCAGTCTCCTAGCGGGCGAGCAGTACTTC. Its translation: CASSLLAGEQYF.

This chain links TRBV6-5 with TRBJ2-6; TRBD2 is a possible D gene (6 bases). CDR1 is MNHEY and CDR2 is SVGAGI in the germline V gene. This CDR3 region has 14 residues. V dropped 6 bases and J dropped 3 bases, with 9 bases sitting between them. The CDR3 DNA is TGTGCCAGCAGCGGGGGTCTTGGGGCCAACGTCCTGACTTTC. Protein: CASSGGLGANVLTF.

This sequence joins TRBV28 and TRBJ1-2, with 9 bases aligning to TRBD1. With V trimmed by 5 bases and J by 4 bases, 5 bases remained unmatched. Per the germline V gene, CDR1 is MDHEN and CDR2 is SYDVKM. The CDR3 sequence is 14 residues long. The CDR3 DNA reads as TGTGCCAGCAGTCCCTTGGGACAGGGCTATGGCTACACCTTC. Translated, it gives CASSPLGQGYGYTF.

The rearrangement uses TRBV18 and TRBJ1-1; D gene ambiguous. The CDR3 contains 16 residues. Germline assignment: CDR1 KGHSH and CDR2 LQKENI. The V and J ends lost 3 bases and 0 bases respectively, with 14 bases between them. The CDR3 loop is CASSPLVGGMNTEAFF. Here the CDR3 DNA reads TGTGCCAGCTCACCGTTGGTAGGTGGGATGAACACTGAAGCTTTCTTT.

The rearrangement links TRBV6-6 to TRBJ1-2; 8 nucleotides line up with TRBD1. Germline CDR1 and CDR2: MNHNY and SVGAGI (reference sequence). The ends lost 10 bases at V and 4 bases at J; junction bases unmatched: 11. The CDR3 consists of 14 residues. The CDR3, as DNA: TGTGCCACCCACGGACAGGGTTCCCTCTATGGCTACACCTTC. Protein sequence: CATHGQGSLYGYTF.

The V call is TRBV24-1, the J call TRBJ2-6, with D possibly matching TRBD2 (6 bases). Germline values: CDR1 KGHDR, CDR2 SFDVKD. With 5 bases removed from V and 0 bases from J, the gap between germline ends came to 7 bases. CDR3 length equals 15 residues. The CDR3 nucleotides are TGTGCCACCAGTGGGGGGGACTCTGGGGCCAACGTCCTGACTTTC. Amino acid sequence: CATSGGDSGANVLTF.

The chain recombines TRBV19 with TRBJ2-1; the D gene is possibly TRBD1 (6 bases). V dropped 4 bases and J dropped 5 bases, with 21 bases sitting between them. Germline V gene data show CDR1 as LNHDA and CDR2 as SQIVND (reference sequence). CDR3 length equals 17 residues. Here the CDR3 DNA reads TGTGCCAGTAGTAGGGGGCCTGACGTATGGATGGACAATGAGCAGTTCTTC. Protein product: CASSRGPDVWMDNEQFF.

CDR3 DNA sequence: TGTGCCAGCAGTTACCTACCGGGACAGGGGGAGTACGAGCAGTACTTC. Amino acids: CASSYLPGQGEYEQYF. V gene TRBV6-5 combines with J gene TRBJ2-7; 11 bases line up with TRBD1. This CDR3 is built from 16 residues. Germline V CDR1 and CDR2: MNHEY, SVGAGI. Trimming cost V 2 bases and J 4 bases; bases outside gene matches: 7.

The chain links TRBV28 to TRBJ1-1, with TRBD1 matching 9 bases. Losses at the gene ends were 4 bases for V and 8 bases for J; bases not matched to a gene: 2. Germline-derived CDR1 and CDR2 are MDHEN and SYDVKM. The CDR3 contains 12 residues. The CDR3 region is CASSWTGDEAFF. In DNA, the CDR3 is TGTGCCAGCAGTTGGACAGGGGACGAAGCTTTCTTT.

The sample holds one count of this clone. This chain joins TRBV10-3 and TRBJ1-2, with no clear D. There are 16 residues in the CDR3. Trimming removed 2 bases from V and 0 bases from J, with 13 bases in between. Germline V gene data show CDR1 as ENHRY and CDR2 as SYGVKD. The DNA of the CDR3 is TGTGCCATCAGTGAGGGGTCTTCCTACTCTAACTATGGCTACACCTTC. Translation gives CAISEGSSYSNYGYTF.